The 15 T cell receptor beta chains below all came from one sample that was sequenced in a study of cytomegalovirus exposure and HLA in healthy donors. In the PCR, 60 Vbeta and 13 Jbeta primers were used. Measured with immunoSEQ multiplex PCR; TCRdb has only the in-frame clones, and not every one. The data hold hundreds of thousands of clones, with around 64% observed a single time. The source material was PBMCs. Receptors originate from a man aged 40-50 years in good health and CMV-seropositive.

V and J are TRBV28 and TRBJ2-7; the D gene is possibly TRBD1 (6 bases). Deletions cut 6 bases from V and 2 bases from J, with 14 bases between. This CDR3 comprises 14 residues. In germline, CDR1 is MDHEN, CDR2 SYDVKM. In nucleotides, the CDR3 is TGTGCCAGCAGAACCGCGGACAGCACCTACGAGCAGTACTTC. Amino acid sequence: CASRTADSTYEQYF.

The V and J genes are TRBV5-1 and TRBJ2-5; the D gene is possibly TRBD1 (5 bases). The CDR3 totals 17 residues. Germline V gives CDR1 SGHRS, CDR2 YFSETQ. The germline V and J ends were trimmed by 3 bases and 1 base, with 19 bases remaining between them. The CDR3 loop reads CASSSTPGDRVQETQYF. For the CDR3, the DNA is TGCGCCAGCAGCTCAACACCCGGAGACAGAGTCCAAGAGACCCAGTACTTC.

The genes are TRBV27 and TRBJ1-4; no reliable D call. Trimming shortened V by 8 bases and J by 7 bases, and 8 bases separated the two germline ends. This CDR3 spans 11 amino acids. Germline V gene lookup returns CDR1 MNHEY and CDR2 SMNVEV (reference sequence). The CDR3 nucleotides are TGTGCCAGCGGGCATTTTGAAAAACTGTTTTTT. Translating gives CASGHFEKLFF.

The chain links TRBV2 to TRBJ1-3, with 7 bases aligning to TRBD1. The CDR3 extends over 13 amino acids. Germline V CDR1 and CDR2: SNHLY, FYNNEI. After removal of 11 bases from V and 0 bases from J, the junction contained 4 bases not matched to a gene. The CDR3 loop reads CAGQVSSGNTIYF. Here the CDR3 DNA reads TGTGCCGGACAGGTTTCCTCTGGAAACACCATATATTTT.

With regard to this clone: A junction end diverges from the germline sequence, so it may reflect a read error. The genes are TRBV7-9 and TRBJ2-7, with 7 bases identical to TRBD2. The CDR3 extends over 17 amino acids. CDR1 and CDR2 (germline): SEHNR, FQNEAQ (reference sequence). The CDR3 loop is CSSSLYSQRGGFYEQYF. The CDR3 DNA follows: TGTTCCAGCAGCTTATACTCCCAACGCGGGGGATTCTACGAGCAGTACTTC. The full variable domain, completed using reference TRBV7-9 and TRBJ2-7, is DTGVSQNPRHKITKRGQNVTFRCDPISEHNRLYWYRQTLGQGPEFLTYFQNEAQLEKSRLLSDRFSAERPKGSFSTLEIQRTEQGDSAMYLCSSSLYSQRGGFYEQYFGPGTRLTVT.

The chain employs TRBV5-1 and TRBJ1-6; D possibly corresponds to TRBD1 (6 bases). CDR3 length: 16 amino acids. Germline CDR1 and CDR2: SGHRS and YFSETQ. Trimming removed 4 bases from V and 9 bases from J, with 20 bases in between. The CDR3 DNA sequence: TGCGCCAGCAGCACCGACCTAGGGGGTGGGGGTTCACCCCTCCACTTT. Its translation is CASSTDLGGGGSPLHF.

This clone was recorded a few times. The chain couples TRBV7-2 to TRBJ2-2, with TRBD2 matching 7 bases. Germline-derived CDR1 and CDR2 are SGHTA and FQGNSA. The CDR3 loop spans 13 amino acids. The ends lost 11 bases at V and 0 bases at J; junction bases unmatched: 3. In DNA, the CDR3 is TGTGCCGCGGCGGGGGCGAACACCGGGGAGCTGTTTTTT. Translated: CAAAGANTGELFF.

The gene calls are TRBV7-2 and TRBJ2-3; possibly TRBD2 for D (5 bases). Germline assignment: CDR1 SGHTA and CDR2 FQGNSA. The V gene lost 4 bases and the J gene lost 3 bases, with 14 bases spanning the gap. The CDR3 runs 15 residues. The CDR3 is CASSYESSKTDTQYF. The CDR3 region has the DNA TGTGCCAGCAGCTACGAGTCTAGCAAAACAGATACGCAGTATTTT.

The V call is TRBV15, the J call TRBJ1-3; a weak D match, TRBD1 (6 bases). The CDR3 runs 17 residues. Trimming shortened V by 3 bases and J by 3 bases, and 18 bases separated the two germline ends. The germline CDR1 and CDR2 sequences are LNHNV and YYDKDF (reference sequence). Here the CDR3 DNA reads TGTGCCACCAGCAGGAGCCTAGCACAGGGCGGTGGAAACACCATATATTTT. Translated: CATSRSLAQGGGNTIYF.

V usage is TRBV5-4 and J usage is TRBJ1-1; the D is unclear. The length of the CDR3 is 17 residues. Trimming cost V 3 bases and J 4 bases, with 22 bases left between them. Germline-derived CDR1 and CDR2 are SGHNT and YYREEE (reference sequence). The CDR3, as DNA: TGTGCCAGCAGCTGGGTGCCGACATCTTTCTGGGTCACTGAAGCTTTCTTT. It encodes CASSWVPTSFWVTEAFF.

This clone was detected once. The rearrangement joins TRBV6-4 to TRBJ1-2; TRBD1 matches 7 bases. The CDR3 is made up of 14 amino acids. V shed 5 bases and J 4 bases; nucleotides not matched to a gene: 7. Germline CDR1 MRHNA, CDR2 SNTAGT. CDR3 sequence reads: CASSHQGEGYGYTF. CDR3 sequence (DNA): TGTGCCAGCAGTCATCAGGGGGAAGGCTATGGCTACACCTTC.

J is TRBJ1-2 and V is TRBV5-1; 8 bases are a match to TRBD1. The CDR3 runs to 17 residues. V gave up 3 bases and J gave up 4 bases; unmatched junction bases: 14. Germline loops: CDR1 SGHRS, CDR2 YFSETQ. The CDR3, as DNA: TGCGCCAGCAGCTCGGGGAAGGACAGGGCCACGAGCTATGGCTACACCTTC. Translation gives CASSSGKDRATSYGYTF.

J is TRBJ1-5 and V is TRBV6-5; 9 bases line up with TRBD1. CDR1 MNHEY and CDR2 SVGAGI come from the germline V gene. CDR3 length: 15 residues. J lost 3 bases, V lost 6 bases, and 6 bases had no gene match. CDR3 loop: CASSPQGALNQPQHF. CDR3 coding DNA: TGTGCCAGCAGCCCACAGGGGGCGCTCAATCAGCCCCAGCATTTT.

The gene calls are TRBV4-2 and TRBJ1-2; possible D gene TRBD1, 6 bases. The CDR3 is made up of 16 amino acids. Trimming left V 2 bases short and J 5 bases short, with 18 bases between. Per germline, CDR1 LGHNA and CDR2 YNFKEQ. The DNA of the CDR3 is TGTGCCAGCAGCCAACATCCGGACAGAGCAGATTATGGCTACACCTTC. Translation gives CASSQHPDRADYGYTF.

The rearrangement uses TRBV27 and TRBJ2-3, with TRBD1 as a possible D gene (6 bases). With 3 bases removed from V and 5 bases from J, the gap between germline ends came to 12 bases. The CDR3 has 14 amino acids. The germline gives CDR1 MNHEY, CDR2 SMNVEV (reference sequence). The CDR3 DNA sequence: TGTGCCAGCAGTTTTGGTACAGGGCAAGATACGCAGTATTTT. It encodes CASSFGTGQDTQYF.